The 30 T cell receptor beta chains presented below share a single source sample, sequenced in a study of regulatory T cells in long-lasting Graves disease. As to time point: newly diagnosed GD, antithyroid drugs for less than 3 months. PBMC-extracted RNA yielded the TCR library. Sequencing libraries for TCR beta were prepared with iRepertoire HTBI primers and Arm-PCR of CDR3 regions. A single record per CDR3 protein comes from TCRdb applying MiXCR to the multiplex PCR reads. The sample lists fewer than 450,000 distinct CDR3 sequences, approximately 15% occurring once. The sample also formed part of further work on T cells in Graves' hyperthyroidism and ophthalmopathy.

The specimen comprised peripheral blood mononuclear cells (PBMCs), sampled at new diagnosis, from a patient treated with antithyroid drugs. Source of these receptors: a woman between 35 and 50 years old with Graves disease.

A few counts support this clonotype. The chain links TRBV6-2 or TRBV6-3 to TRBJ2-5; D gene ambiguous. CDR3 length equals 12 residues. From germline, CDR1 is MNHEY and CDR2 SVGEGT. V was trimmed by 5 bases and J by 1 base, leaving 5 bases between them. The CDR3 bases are TGTGCCAGCAGTCCCCTCCAAGAGACCCAGTACTTC. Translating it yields CASSPLQETQYF.

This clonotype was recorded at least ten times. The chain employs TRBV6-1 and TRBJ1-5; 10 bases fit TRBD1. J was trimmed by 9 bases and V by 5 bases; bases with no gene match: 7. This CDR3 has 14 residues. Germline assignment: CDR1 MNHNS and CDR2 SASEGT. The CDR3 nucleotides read TGTGCCAGCAGTAGGGGACAGGGGATGGCGCCCCAGCATTTT. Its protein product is CASSRGQGMAPQHF.

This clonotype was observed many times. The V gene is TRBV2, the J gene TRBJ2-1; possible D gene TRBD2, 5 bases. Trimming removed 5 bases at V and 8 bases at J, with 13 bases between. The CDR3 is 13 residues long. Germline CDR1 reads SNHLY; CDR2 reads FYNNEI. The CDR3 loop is CASSWESADEQFF. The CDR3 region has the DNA TGTGCCAGCAGTTGGGAGTCGGCGGATGAGCAGTTCTTC. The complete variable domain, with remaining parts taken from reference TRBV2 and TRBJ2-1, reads EPEVTQTPSHQVTQMGQEVILRCVPISNHLYFYWYRQILGQKVEFLVSFYNNEISEKSEIFDDQFSVERPDGSNFTLKIRSTKLEDSAMYFCASSWESADEQFFGPGTRLTVL.

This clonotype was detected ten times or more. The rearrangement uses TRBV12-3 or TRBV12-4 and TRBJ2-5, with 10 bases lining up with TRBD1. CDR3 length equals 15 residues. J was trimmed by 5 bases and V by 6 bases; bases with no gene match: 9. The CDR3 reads CASSNQDRGAETQYF. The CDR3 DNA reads TGTGCCAGCAGCAATCAGGACAGGGGGGCGGAGACCCAGTACTTC.

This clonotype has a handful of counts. CDR3 sequence: CASSPMLVGSSTDTQYF. For the CDR3, the DNA is TGTGCCAGCAGTCCTATGCTAGTTGGTTCTAGCACAGATACGCAGTATTTT. The rearrangement joins TRBV6-1 to TRBJ2-3; unclear D gene. V lost 5 bases, J lost 0 bases, and 18 bases lay in between. Looked up from germline, CDR1 is MNHNS and CDR2 is SASEGT. This CDR3 spans 17 amino acids.

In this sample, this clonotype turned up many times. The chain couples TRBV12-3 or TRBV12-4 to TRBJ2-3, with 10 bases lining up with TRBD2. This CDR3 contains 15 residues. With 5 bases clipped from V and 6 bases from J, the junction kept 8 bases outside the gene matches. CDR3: CASSPLAGFEDTQYF. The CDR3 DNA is TGTGCCAGCAGTCCACTAGCGGGATTTGAGGATACGCAGTATTTT.

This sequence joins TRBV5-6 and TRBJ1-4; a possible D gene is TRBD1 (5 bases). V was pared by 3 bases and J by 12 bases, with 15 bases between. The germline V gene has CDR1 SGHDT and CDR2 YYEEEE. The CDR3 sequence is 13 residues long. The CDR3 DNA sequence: TGTGCCAGCAGCTCCGGGGACCATGTGGAACTGTTTTTT. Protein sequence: CASSSGDHVELFF. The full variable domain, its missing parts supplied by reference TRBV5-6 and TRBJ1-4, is DAGVTQSPTHLIKTRGQQVTLRCSPKSGHDTVSWYQQALGQGPQFIFQYYEEEERQRGNFPDRFSGHQFPNYSSELNVNALLLGDSALYLCASSSGDHVELFFGSGTQLSVL.

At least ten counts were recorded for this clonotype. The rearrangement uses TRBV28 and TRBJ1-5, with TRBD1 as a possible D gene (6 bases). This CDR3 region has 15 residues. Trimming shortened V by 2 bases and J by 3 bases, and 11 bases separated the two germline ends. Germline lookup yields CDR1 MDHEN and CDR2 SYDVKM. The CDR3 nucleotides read TGTGCCAGCAGTTTAGCGGGGGCCTTCAATCAGCCCCAGCATTTT. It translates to CASSLAGAFNQPQHF. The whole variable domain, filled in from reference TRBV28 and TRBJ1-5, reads DVKVTQSSRYLVKRTGEKVFLECVQDMDHENMFWYRQDPGLGLRLIYFSYDVKMKEKGDIPEGYSVSREKKERFSLILESASTNQTSMYLCASSLAGAFNQPQHFGDGTRLSIL.

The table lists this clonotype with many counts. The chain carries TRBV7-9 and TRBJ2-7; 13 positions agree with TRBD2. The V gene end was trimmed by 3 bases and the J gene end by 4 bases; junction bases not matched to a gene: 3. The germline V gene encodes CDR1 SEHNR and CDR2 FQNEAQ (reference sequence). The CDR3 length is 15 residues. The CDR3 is CASSFGTSGTYEQYF. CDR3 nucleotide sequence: TGTGCCAGCAGCTTCGGGACTAGCGGGACATACGAGCAGTACTTC.

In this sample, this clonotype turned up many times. CDR3 in DNA: TGTGCCAGCAGTTTAGTGCCAGGGTCTGGAAACACCATATATTTT. Translated: CASSLVPGSGNTIYF. V gene TRBV12-3 or TRBV12-4 combines with J gene TRBJ1-3; D perhaps matches TRBD1 (5 bases). V lost 1 base, J lost 1 base, and 8 bases lay in between. This CDR3 contains 15 residues.

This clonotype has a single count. CDR3 region: CASSLDPAGVSTDTQYF. CDR3 bases: TGCGCCAGCAGCTTGGACCCAGCGGGAGTCAGCACAGATACGCAGTATTTT. The chain recombines TRBV5-1 with TRBJ2-3, with 8 bases matching TRBD2. Germline values: CDR1 SGHRS, CDR2 YFSETQ. The CDR3 loop spans 17 amino acids. Trimming removed 0 bases from V and 0 bases from J; junction bases left unmatched: 6.

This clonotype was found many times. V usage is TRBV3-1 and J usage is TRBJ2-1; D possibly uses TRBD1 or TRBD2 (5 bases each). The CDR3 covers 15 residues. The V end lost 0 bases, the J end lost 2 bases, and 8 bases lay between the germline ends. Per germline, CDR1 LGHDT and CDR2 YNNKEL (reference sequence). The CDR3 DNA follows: TGTGCCAGCAGCCAAGAGTTGGGACCCTACAATGAGCAGTTCTTC. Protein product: CASSQELGPYNEQFF.

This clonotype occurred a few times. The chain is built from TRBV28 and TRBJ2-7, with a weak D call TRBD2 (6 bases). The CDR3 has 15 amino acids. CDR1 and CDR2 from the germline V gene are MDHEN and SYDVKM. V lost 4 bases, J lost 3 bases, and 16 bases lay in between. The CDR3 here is CASSSSSGPFYEQYF. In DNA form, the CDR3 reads TGTGCCAGCAGTTCTTCAAGCGGGCCCTTCTACGAGCAGTACTTC. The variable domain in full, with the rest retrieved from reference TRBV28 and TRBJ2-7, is DVKVTQSSRYLVKRTGEKVFLECVQDMDHENMFWYRQDPGLGLRLIYFSYDVKMKEKGDIPEGYSVSREKKERFSLILESASTNQTSMYLCASSSSSGPFYEQYFGPGTRLTVT.

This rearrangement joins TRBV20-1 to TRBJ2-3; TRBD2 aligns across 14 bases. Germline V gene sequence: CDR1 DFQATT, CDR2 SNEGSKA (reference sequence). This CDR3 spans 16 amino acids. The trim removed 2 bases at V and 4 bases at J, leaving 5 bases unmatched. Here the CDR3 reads CSARSGLAGVPDTQYF. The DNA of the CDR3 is TGCAGTGCTAGATCGGGACTAGCGGGAGTACCAGATACGCAGTATTTT.

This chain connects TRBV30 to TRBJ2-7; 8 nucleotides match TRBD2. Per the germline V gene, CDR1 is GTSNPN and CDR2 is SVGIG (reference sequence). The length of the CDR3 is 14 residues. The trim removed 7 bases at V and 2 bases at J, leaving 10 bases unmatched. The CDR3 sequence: CAFGRGDQTYEQYF. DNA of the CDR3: TGTGCCTTCGGGCGGGGGGACCAGACCTACGAGCAGTACTTC.

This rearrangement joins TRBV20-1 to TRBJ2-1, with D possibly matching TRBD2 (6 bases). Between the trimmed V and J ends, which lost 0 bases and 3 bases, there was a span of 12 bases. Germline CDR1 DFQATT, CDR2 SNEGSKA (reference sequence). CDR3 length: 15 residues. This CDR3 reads CSARDKRRDYNEQFF. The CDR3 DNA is TGCAGTGCTAGAGATAAGCGGAGGGACTACAATGAGCAGTTCTTC.

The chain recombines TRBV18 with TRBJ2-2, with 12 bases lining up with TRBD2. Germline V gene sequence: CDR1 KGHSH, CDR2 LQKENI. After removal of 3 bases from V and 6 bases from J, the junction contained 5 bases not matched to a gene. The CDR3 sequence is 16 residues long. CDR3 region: CASSPPGLAGSGELFF. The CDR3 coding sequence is TGTGCCAGCTCACCGCCGGGACTAGCGGGCTCCGGGGAGCTGTTTTTT.

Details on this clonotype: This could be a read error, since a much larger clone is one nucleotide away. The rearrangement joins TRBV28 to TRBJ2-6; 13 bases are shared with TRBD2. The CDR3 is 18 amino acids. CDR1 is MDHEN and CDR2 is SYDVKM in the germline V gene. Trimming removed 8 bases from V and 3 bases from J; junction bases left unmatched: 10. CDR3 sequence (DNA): TGTGCCAGCGGTCCCGGACTAGCGGGAGTGGGTGGGGCCAACGTCCTGACTTTC. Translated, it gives CASGPGLAGVGGANVLTF.

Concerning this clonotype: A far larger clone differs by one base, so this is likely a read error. The CDR3, as DNA: TGTGCCGGCAGTTTCCCGGGCTACGAGCAGTACTTC. As protein: CAGSFPGYEQYF. The rearrangement joins TRBV7-2 to TRBJ2-7; D call uncertain. The V gene's germline CDR1 is SGHTA and CDR2 FQGNSA. The CDR3 extends over 12 amino acids.

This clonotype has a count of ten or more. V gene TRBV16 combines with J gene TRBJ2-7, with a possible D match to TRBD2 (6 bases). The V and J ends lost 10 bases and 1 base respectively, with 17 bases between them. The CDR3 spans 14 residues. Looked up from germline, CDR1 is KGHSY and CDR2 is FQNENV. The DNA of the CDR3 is TGTGCCATGGAGCCTTCAGGAGGGTCCTACGAGCAGTACTTC. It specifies CAMEPSGGSYEQYF. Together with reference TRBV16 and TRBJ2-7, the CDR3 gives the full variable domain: GEEVAQTPKHLVRGEGQKAKLYCAPIKGHSYVFWYQQVLKNEFKFLISFQNENVFDETGMPKERFSAKCLPNSPCSLEIQATKLEDSAVYFCAMEPSGGSYEQYFGPGTRLTVT.

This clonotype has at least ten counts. CDR3 in amino acids: CASSAVGGYGYTF. CDR3 nucleotide sequence: TGTGCCAGCAGTGCAGTGGGAGGCTATGGCTACACCTTC. V usage is TRBV12-3 or TRBV12-4 and J usage is TRBJ1-2, with D hard to call. Trimming left V 5 bases short and J 4 bases short, with 11 bases between. CDR3 length: 13 residues.

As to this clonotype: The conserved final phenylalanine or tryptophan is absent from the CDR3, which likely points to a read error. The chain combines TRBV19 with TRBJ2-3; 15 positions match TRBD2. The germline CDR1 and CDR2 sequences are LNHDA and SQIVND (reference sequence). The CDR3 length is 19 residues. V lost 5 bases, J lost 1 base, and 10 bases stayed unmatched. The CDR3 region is CASSFRTSGRGRGTDTQYL. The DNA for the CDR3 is TGTGCCAGTAGTTTCCGGACTAGCGGGAGGGGCAGGGGCACAGATACGCAGTATCTT.

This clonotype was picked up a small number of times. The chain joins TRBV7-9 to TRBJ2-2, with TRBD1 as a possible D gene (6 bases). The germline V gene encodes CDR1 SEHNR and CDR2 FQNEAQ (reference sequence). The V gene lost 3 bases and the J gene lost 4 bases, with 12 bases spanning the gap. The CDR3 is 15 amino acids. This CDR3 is CASSFQGLVTGELFF. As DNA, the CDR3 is TGTGCCAGCAGCTTCCAGGGGCTCGTCACCGGGGAGCTGTTTTTT.

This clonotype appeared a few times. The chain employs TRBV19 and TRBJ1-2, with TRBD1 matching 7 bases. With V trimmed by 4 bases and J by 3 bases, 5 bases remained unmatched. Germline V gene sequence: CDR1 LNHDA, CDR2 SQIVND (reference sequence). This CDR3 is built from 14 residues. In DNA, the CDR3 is TGTGCCAGTAGTAAGAGACAGGGTGACTATGGCTACACCTTC. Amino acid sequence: CASSKRQGDYGYTF. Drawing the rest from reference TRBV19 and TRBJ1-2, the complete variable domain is DGGITQSPKYLFRKEGQNVTLSCEQNLNHDAMYWYRQDPGQGLRLIYYSQIVNDFQKGDIAEGYSVSREKKESFPLTVTSAQKNPTAFYLCASSKRQGDYGYTFGSGTRLTVV.

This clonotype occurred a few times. CDR3 loop: CARRWNQPQHF. The CDR3 bases are TGTGCAAGGAGGTGGAATCAGCCCCAGCATTTT. The V and J genes are TRBV30 and TRBJ1-5; D is unresolved. The CDR3 spans 11 residues. From germline, CDR1 is GTSNPN and CDR2 SVGIG (reference sequence).

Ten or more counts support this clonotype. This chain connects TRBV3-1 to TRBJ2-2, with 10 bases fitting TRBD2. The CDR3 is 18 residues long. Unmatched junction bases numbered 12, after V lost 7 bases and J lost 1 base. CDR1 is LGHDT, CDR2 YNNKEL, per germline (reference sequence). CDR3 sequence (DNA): TGTGCCAGCACCCGAGGGGCTAGCGGGAGAATGAACACCGGGGAGCTGTTTTTT. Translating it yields CASTRGASGRMNTGELFF.

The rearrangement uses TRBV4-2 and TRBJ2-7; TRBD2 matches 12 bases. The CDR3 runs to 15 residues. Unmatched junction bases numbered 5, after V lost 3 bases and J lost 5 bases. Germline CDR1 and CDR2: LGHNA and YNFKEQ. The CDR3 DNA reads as TGTGCCAGCAGCCAGCAGACTAGCGGGAGCCACGAGCAGTACTTC. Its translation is CASSQQTSGSHEQYF.

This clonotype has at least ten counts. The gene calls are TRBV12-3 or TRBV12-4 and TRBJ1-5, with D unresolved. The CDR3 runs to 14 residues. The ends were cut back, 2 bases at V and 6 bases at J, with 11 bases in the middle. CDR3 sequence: CASSLNSASQPQHF. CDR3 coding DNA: TGTGCCAGCAGTTTAAATAGTGCCTCTCAGCCCCAGCATTTT.

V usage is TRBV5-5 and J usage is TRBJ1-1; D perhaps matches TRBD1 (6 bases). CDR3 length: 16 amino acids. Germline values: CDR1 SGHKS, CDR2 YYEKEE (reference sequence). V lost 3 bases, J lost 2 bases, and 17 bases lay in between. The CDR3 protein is CASSWAYGGANTEAFF. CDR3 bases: TGTGCCAGCAGCTGGGCCTACGGGGGGGCCAACACTGAAGCTTTCTTT.

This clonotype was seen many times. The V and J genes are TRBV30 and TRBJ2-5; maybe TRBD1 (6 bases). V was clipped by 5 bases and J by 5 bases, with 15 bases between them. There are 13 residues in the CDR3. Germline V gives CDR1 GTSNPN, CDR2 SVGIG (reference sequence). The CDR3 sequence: CAWRTTGLETQYF. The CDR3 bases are TGTGCCTGGCGAACAACAGGGCTGGAGACCCAGTACTTC.